Listed here are 10 T cell receptor beta chains from one sample, sequenced in a study of cytomegalovirus exposure and HLA in healthy donors. Primers for the PCR totalled 60 Vbeta and 13 Jbeta. Sequencing was performed with immunoSEQ multiplex PCR; in TCRdb, only in-frame clones are kept and a portion is missing. Among 180,000 or so clones listed, 70% to 80% were seen once. The sequenced sample consisted of PBMCs. The source is a woman in her 50s in good health and CMV-seronegative.

The chain employs TRBV29-1 and TRBJ1-5; possible D gene TRBD1, 5 bases. The germline V gene has CDR1 SQVTM and CDR2 ANQGSEA. CDR3 length: 13 residues. V lost 7 bases, J lost 6 bases, and 16 bases lay in between. CDR3 sequence: CSAQAGPSQPQHF. The DNA of the CDR3 is TGCAGCGCCCAAGCAGGGCCGAGTCAGCCCCAGCATTTT.

This rearrangement joins TRBV2 to TRBJ2-5; TRBD2 matches at 13 bases. CDR1 is SNHLY, CDR2 FYNNEI, per germline. CDR3 length equals 16 residues. V gave up 6 bases and J gave up 5 bases; unmatched junction bases: 9. This CDR3 is CASSGGLAGMGETQYF. Here the CDR3 DNA reads TGTGCCAGCAGCGGGGGACTAGCGGGAATGGGGGAGACCCAGTACTTC.

This chain uses TRBV18 with TRBJ2-1; 10 bases align to TRBD1. The CDR3 is made up of 20 amino acids. Trimming cost V 0 bases and J 3 bases; bases outside gene matches: 14. Germline V gives CDR1 KGHSH, CDR2 LQKENI. CDR3 sequence reads: CASSPPRGTGVSSDYNEQFF. In DNA, the CDR3 is TGTGCCAGCTCACCACCTAGGGGGACAGGGGTTAGTTCCGACTACAATGAGCAGTTCTTC.

The V and J genes are TRBV18 and TRBJ2-3; 13 nucleotides line up with TRBD2. Germline V gene lookup returns CDR1 KGHSH and CDR2 LQKENI. CDR3 length equals 17 residues. After removal of 3 bases from V and 1 base from J, the junction contained 4 bases not matched to a gene. CDR3 DNA sequence: TGTGCCAGCTCACCGTCAGGACTAGCGGGAGGCACAGATACGCAGTATTTT. This gives the protein CASSPSGLAGGTDTQYF.

The V gene is TRBV9, the J gene TRBJ1-1; unclear D gene. This CDR3 comprises 13 residues. Germline assignment: CDR1 SGDLS and CDR2 YYNGEE. V lost 3 bases and J lost 0, with 6 bases in between. For the CDR3, the DNA is TGTGCCAGCAGCGAAAGCCTGAACACTGAAGCTTTCTTT. This codes for CASSESLNTEAFF.

This chain connects TRBV5-1 to TRBJ2-5, with D possibly matching TRBD2 (5 bases). With 0 bases removed from V and 2 bases from J, the gap between germline ends came to 11 bases. This CDR3 contains 15 residues. Germline assignment: CDR1 SGHRS and CDR2 YFSETQ. CDR3 in amino acids: CASSLASGRQETQYF. The CDR3 DNA reads as TGCGCCAGCAGCTTGGCCAGCGGCAGACAAGAGACCCAGTACTTC.

The CDR3 DNA reads TGCGCCAGCAGCCGAGCGACTAGCGGGGGCCTCACGGATACGCAGTATTTT. Amino acids: CASSRATSGGLTDTQYF. The rearrangement joins TRBV4-3 to TRBJ2-3; 12 bases map to TRBD2. The germline V gene has CDR1 LGHNA and CDR2 YSLEER. The CDR3 loop spans 17 amino acids. V gave up 4 bases and J gave up 6 bases; unmatched junction bases: 11.

This clone occurred a few times. This chain joins TRBV19 and TRBJ2-3; 8 bases align to TRBD1. Germline CDR1 reads LNHDA; CDR2 reads SQIVND (reference sequence). With V trimmed by 3 bases and J by 6 bases, 11 bases remained unmatched. The length of the CDR3 is 16 residues. The CDR3 DNA is TGTGCCAGTAGTATCTCCGGGACAGGTGGAGTGGATACGCAGTATTTT. It translates to CASSISGTGGVDTQYF.

Remarks on this clone: An end of the junction differs from the germline gene, which may be a read error. The CDR3 sequence is CSSSLLGIRDTEAFF. For the CDR3, the DNA is TGTTCCAGCAGCCTTCTAGGAATCCGGGACACTGAAGCTTTCTTT. The chain employs TRBV7-9 and TRBJ1-1; D is ambiguous. The CDR3 has 15 amino acids. Germline lookup yields CDR1 SEHNR and CDR2 FQNEAQ (reference sequence).

The chain has TRBV19 and TRBJ2-1, with 10 bases identical to TRBD1. The V and J ends lost 2 bases and 6 bases, in that order; junction bases with no gene match: 4. The CDR3 consists of 15 residues. Germline assignment: CDR1 LNHDA and CDR2 SQIVND (reference sequence). CDR3 in DNA: TGTGCCAGTAGTATAACAGGGACAGGGGTCAATGAGCAGTTCTTC. Its translation is CASSITGTGVNEQFF.